What follows is one T cell receptor beta chain and its context. What it recognizes is unknown. Germline CDR1 is GTSNPN and CDR2 is SVGIG (reference sequence). After removal of 1 base from V and 7 bases from J, the junction contained 1 base not matched to a gene. The CDR3 loop spans 12 amino acids. The sample originates from a study of cytotoxic CD8 clonotypes in ibrutinib-treated CLL. Study at large: Mean yields were around 260,000 productive templates and roughly 94,000 productive rearrangements per sample.

TCRdb's table, derived via immunoSEQ multiplex PCR, lists solely in-frame clones and lacks some. The sample records about 250,000 clones, 60% to 75% being singletons. Points from the study as a whole: Baseline levels were approached again at progression, after clonality had risen at ibrutinib response. Contraction or stability on treatment was seen for public clonotypes, which were uncommon.

The chain has TRBV30 and TRBJ1-5; 7 bases agree with TRBD1. This TCR was sampled from a human donor with chronic lymphocytic leukemia. The source material was PBMCs, sampled after 24 months of ibrutinib treatment. The CDR3 loop is CAWSGGQQPQHF. The CDR3 nucleotides are TGTGCCTGGAGTGGGGGACAGCAGCCCCAGCATTTT.